Listed here are 8 T cell receptor beta chains from one sample, sequenced in a study of blood T cell repertoires in COVID-19. Here immunoSEQ multiplex PCR was the method, and the copy in TCRdb shows in-frame clones only, minus some. The sample carries 150,000 to 200,000 clones, around 85% recorded once. Sequencing used peripheral blood. The receptor source for this set is a woman in her fifties or sixties with COVID-19, enrolled during active disease.

The V and J genes are TRBV5-4 and TRBJ2-2; D not certain. Germline lookup yields CDR1 SGHNT and CDR2 YYREEE (reference sequence). This CDR3 has 15 residues. Trimming pared 3 bases from V and 0 bases from J, leaving 9 bases between. CDR3 in amino acids: CASSSDPANTGELFF. The DNA of the CDR3 is TGTGCCAGCAGCTCAGATCCCGCGAACACCGGGGAGCTGTTTTTT.

The gene calls are TRBV19 and TRBJ2-5, with 7 bases fitting TRBD1. Germline V CDR1 and CDR2: LNHDA, SQIVND (reference sequence). V lost 7 bases to trimming and J lost 4 bases; unmatched junction nucleotides: 18. The length of the CDR3 is 17 residues. The CDR3 spells CASKRGRTGTVGETQYF. The DNA of the CDR3 is TGTGCCAGTAAGAGGGGGAGAACAGGGACAGTAGGAGAGACCCAGTACTTC.

The sample holds a few counts of this clone. The chain has TRBV6-5 and TRBJ2-7; TRBD1 matches 7 bases. Per germline, CDR1 MNHEY and CDR2 SVGAGI. The ends lost 6 bases at V and 4 bases at J; junction bases unmatched: 6. The CDR3 covers 13 residues. The CDR3 DNA is TGTGCCAGCAGACCGGGACAGCTTTACGAGCAGTACTTC. This encodes CASRPGQLYEQYF.

The rearrangement uses TRBV4-3 and TRBJ2-5; TRBD2 might be the D (6 bases). Deletions cut 8 bases from V and 4 bases from J, with 14 bases between. This CDR3 has 13 residues. Germline V gives CDR1 LGHNA, CDR2 YSLEER. The chain's CDR3 is CASAGKGGETQYF. CDR3 DNA sequence: TGCGCCAGCGCCGGAAAGGGAGGAGAGACCCAGTACTTC.

The chain carries TRBV21-1 and TRBJ2-3; the DNA was not compared with TRBD2, the D call given in the table. TRBV21-1 is a known pseudogene. The CDR3 contains 20 residues. CDR3 nucleotide sequence: TGTGCCAGCAGCAAATCCAGAGGCCTAGCGGGCTTCTTAAACACAGATACGCAGTATTTT. Its protein is CASSKSRGLAGFLNTDTQYF.

V usage is TRBV27 and J usage is TRBJ1-1, with TRBD1 matching 9 bases. Germline values: CDR1 MNHEY, CDR2 SMNVEV (reference sequence). J gave up 5 bases and V 5 bases, and 9 bases lay outside the gene matches. This CDR3 comprises 15 residues. The CDR3 coding sequence is TGTGCCAGCAGTCCTTACGGACAGGGGAAAACTGAAGCTTTCTTT. Translation gives CASSPYGQGKTEAFF.

This chain joins TRBV7-8 and TRBJ1-1, with D perhaps TRBD1 (6 bases). CDR3 size: 15 residues. Trimming removed 5 bases at V and 1 base at J, with 14 bases between. Germline values: CDR1 SGHVS, CDR2 FQNEAQ. CDR3 region: CASSPRQAKNTEAFF. Here the CDR3 DNA reads TGTGCCAGCAGCCCTCGACAGGCAAAGAACACTGAAGCTTTCTTT.

This sequence joins TRBV3-1 (or the pseudogene TRBV3-2) and TRBJ2-5; TRBD2 agrees at 7 bases. The CDR3 has 14 residues. Germline-derived CDR1 and CDR2 are LGHDT and YNNKEL (reference sequence). Unmatched junction bases numbered 5, after V lost 5 bases and J lost 2 bases. The CDR3 is CASSARRGQETQYF. CDR3 bases: TGTGCCAGCAGCGCCCGGCGGGGGCAAGAGACCCAGTACTTC.